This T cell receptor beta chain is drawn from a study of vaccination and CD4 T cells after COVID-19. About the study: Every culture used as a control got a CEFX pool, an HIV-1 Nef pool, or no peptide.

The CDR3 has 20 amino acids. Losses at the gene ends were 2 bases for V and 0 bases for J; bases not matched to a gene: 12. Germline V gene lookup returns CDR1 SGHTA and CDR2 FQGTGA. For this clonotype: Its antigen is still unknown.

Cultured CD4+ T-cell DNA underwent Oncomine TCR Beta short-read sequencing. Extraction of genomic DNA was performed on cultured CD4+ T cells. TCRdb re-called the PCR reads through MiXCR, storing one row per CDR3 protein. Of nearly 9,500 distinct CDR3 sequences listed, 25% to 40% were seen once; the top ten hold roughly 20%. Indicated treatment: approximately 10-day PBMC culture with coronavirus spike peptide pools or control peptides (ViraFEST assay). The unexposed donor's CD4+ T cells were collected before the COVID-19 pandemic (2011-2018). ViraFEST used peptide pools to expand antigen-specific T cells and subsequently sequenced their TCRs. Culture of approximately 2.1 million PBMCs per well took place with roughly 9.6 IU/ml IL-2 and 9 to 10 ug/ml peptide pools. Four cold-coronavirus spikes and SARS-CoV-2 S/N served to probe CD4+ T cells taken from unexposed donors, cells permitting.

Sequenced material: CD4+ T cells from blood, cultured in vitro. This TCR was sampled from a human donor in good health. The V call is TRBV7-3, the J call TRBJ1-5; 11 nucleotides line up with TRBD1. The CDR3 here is CASSLGSGQGVFLSNQPQHF. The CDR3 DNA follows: TGTGCCAGCAGCTTAGGTTCGGGACAGGGGGTTTTCCTTAGCAATCAGCCCCAGCATTTT.